This TCR beta chain was identified during a study of breast tumors, draining lymph nodes, adjacent tissues. Study conclusions and caveats: Luminal-like breast cancer showed significantly greater tumor-nontumor repertoire similarity than basal-like breast cancer did. Tumors had less TCR diversity than lymph nodes, more than nontumor tissue. The lymph node origin of tumor T cells was framed as consistent with a hypothesis, not demonstrated. Most tumor T cells seemingly derive from lymph node, then expand in tumor.

The CDR3 sequence is 16 residues long. Germline CDR1 SGHDT, CDR2 YYEEEE. Trimming stripped 0 bases from V and 6 bases from J, with 16 bases between. Each CDR3 protein is one row after TCRdb ran MiXCR on the multiplex PCR reads. The top ten hold 8% to 9.5% of the sample, which has over 60,000 distinct CDR3 sequences, approximately 40% seen once. This clonotype occurred many times. Its target is unknown. Sequenced material: breast tumor tissue. This chain uses TRBV5-6 with TRBJ2-1; D perhaps matches TRBD1 (6 bases). The clonotype originates from a female donor with breast cancer. Some clones in this sample may be carry-over from other donors' samples. Here the CDR3 reads CASSLADWGRPNEQFF. The CDR3 coding sequence is TGTGCCAGCAGCTTGGCCGACTGGGGGCGACCCAATGAGCAGTTCTTC.